This TCR beta chain was identified in a study of cytomegalovirus exposure and HLA in healthy donors. Trimming took off 1 base at V and 1 base at J, with 8 bases between the two ends. Looked up from germline, CDR1 is SGHRS and CDR2 is YFSETQ. The CDR3 is 14 amino acids. Both 60 Vbeta primers and 13 Jbeta primers went into the PCR. The table came from immunoSEQ multiplex PCR; TCRdb's copy has only in-frame clones and leaves some out. The sample has under 200,000 clones, about 75% seen once. The V call is TRBV5-1, the J call TRBJ1-1; D uncertain. The TCR comes from a male donor in good health and CMV-seronegative. The material sequenced was PBMCs. The CDR3 coding sequence is TGCGCCAGCAGCTTGACAGCTACGAACACTGAAGCTTTCTTT. It is translated as CASSLTATNTEAFF. The full variable domain, its missing parts supplied by reference TRBV5-1 and TRBJ1-1, is KAGVTQTPRYLIKTRGQQVTLSCSPISGHRSVSWYQQTPGQGLQFLFEYFSETQRNKGNFPGRFSGRQFSNSRSEMNVSTLELGDSALYLCASSLTATNTEAFFGQGTRLTVV.